This T cell receptor (beta chain) was sequenced for a study of T cell responses to AZD1222 COVID-19 vaccine. The protocol was immunoSEQ multiplex PCR, while the TCRdb copy is restricted to in-frame clones and leaves out a portion. Among about 140,000 clones, approximately 93% were seen once, and the ten largest hold around 1%. Specimen: peripheral blood, collected on day 0 of MenACWY control vaccination. The clonotype was recovered from an adult in good health.

The CDR3 sequence is CASRDRGRHGYTF. Written as DNA, the CDR3 is TGTGCCAGCAGGGACAGGGGAAGGCATGGCTACACCTTC. V is TRBV6-5 and J is TRBJ1-2; 9 nucleotides align to TRBD1. The J segment lost 6 bases and the V segment lost 6 bases, leaving 5 bases of the junction unmatched. Looked up from germline, CDR1 is MNHEY and CDR2 is SVGAGI. This CDR3 spans 13 amino acids.